The clone carrying this TCR beta chain was detected ten times or more. This CDR3 has 12 amino acids. Trimming removed 10 bases from V and 0 bases from J; junction bases left unmatched: 2. This sample was included in a study of molecular identifiers for immune sequencing clone quantification. MiXCR was run by TCRdb on the PCR reads, yielding one entry per CDR3 protein. The data show about 630,000 distinct CDR3 sequences, with about 25% seen just once and about 0.81% held by the top ten. Sequencing input: naive CD8+ T cells from blood, with Jurkat cell RNA spiked in. Subset indicated: FACS-sorted CD8+CD4-CCR7+CD45RA+ naive T cells. This clonotype was sampled from a human donor in good health. Some libraries in this study had Jurkat cell RNA spiked in. The V call is TRBV12-3 or TRBV12-4, the J call TRBJ2-5; 7 nucleotides align to TRBD2. The CDR3 here is CATSGNQETQYF. CDR3 nucleotides: TGTGCCACCAGCGGGAACCAAGAGACCCAGTACTTC.